This entry lists 32 T cell receptor beta chains sequenced from one sample in a study of T cell changes during pregnancy in multiple sclerosis. This table comes from immunoSEQ multiplex PCR, and its TCRdb copy is limited to in-frame clones, with some not included. The sample carries 30,000 to 35,000 clones, 85% to 90% recorded once. Sequencing was performed on CD8+ T cells from peripheral blood mononuclear cells, taken after pregnancy. The receptor source for this set is a female donor with multiple sclerosis, enrolled in a pregnancy study.

The rearrangement links TRBV9 to TRBJ2-3; 11 positions agree with TRBD2. The junction had 11 bases not matched to a gene; V was cut back by 0 bases and J by 2 bases. The CDR3 loop spans 19 amino acids. Germline-derived CDR1 and CDR2 are SGDLS and YYNGEE. The CDR3 here is CASSVGLAGGIHPTDTQYF. The DNA of the CDR3 is TGTGCCAGCAGCGTAGGGCTAGCGGGGGGAATCCACCCCACAGATACGCAGTATTTT.

The rearrangement links TRBV6-6 to TRBJ2-3; weak D call: TRBD1 (5 bases). The germline V gene has CDR1 MNHNY and CDR2 SVGAGI (reference sequence). The V and J ends lost 8 bases and 6 bases respectively, with 9 bases between them. This CDR3 is 11 amino acids long. CDR3 DNA: TGTGCCAGCGGGGCCAGCGATACGCAGTATTTT. As protein: CASGASDTQYF.

This clone was detected once. V is TRBV6-1 and J is TRBJ2-1, with D tentatively TRBD2 (6 bases). CDR3 length equals 15 residues. Per germline, CDR1 MNHNS and CDR2 SASEGT. Trimming removed 7 bases at V and 2 bases at J, with 15 bases between. CDR3 coding DNA: TGTGCCAGCACCGAACGGGGGTGGGCCTACAATGAGCAGTTCTTC. Encoded protein: CASTERGWAYNEQFF.

This clone was observed a few times. V is TRBV6-4 and J is TRBJ2-2; maybe TRBD2 (6 bases). This CDR3 comprises 14 residues. Germline V gene lookup returns CDR1 MRHNA and CDR2 SNTAGT. V gave up 4 bases and J gave up 1 base, with 7 bases separating them. CDR3 coding DNA: TGTGCCAGCAGTGGCGGGGAGAACACCGGGGAGCTGTTTTTT. It codes for CASSGGENTGELFF.

This chain connects TRBV9 to TRBJ2-3; a weak D match, TRBD1 (6 bases). Germline CDR1 is SGDLS and CDR2 is YYNGEE. V was pared by 3 bases and J by 3 bases, with 14 bases between. There are 15 residues in the CDR3. The CDR3 spells CASSGSGTGTDTQYF. The DNA for the CDR3 is TGTGCCAGCAGCGGATCCGGAACAGGGACAGATACGCAGTATTTT.

The CDR3 nucleotides are TGTGCCTGGCGGGGGGGCCCTTGGTACGAGCAGTACTTC. It specifies CAWRGGPWYEQYF. The chain joins TRBV30 to TRBJ2-7; TRBD2 matches at 8 bases. CDR3 length equals 13 residues. Germline values: CDR1 GTSNPN, CDR2 SVGIG (reference sequence). V lost 5 bases and J lost 4; bases outside the gene matches: 7.

The chain combines TRBV5-5 with TRBJ2-7; 8 bases match TRBD2. CDR1 and CDR2 from the germline V gene are SGHKS and YYEKEE (reference sequence). The junction had 6 bases not matched to a gene; V was cut back by 1 base and J by 6 bases. The CDR3 covers 14 residues. This CDR3 reads CASSLTGLVGEQYF. CDR3 sequence (DNA): TGTGCCAGCAGCTTGACGGGACTAGTGGGCGAGCAGTACTTC. Filled out from reference TRBV5-5 and TRBJ2-7, the complete variable domain reads DAGVTQSPTHLIKTRGQQVTLRCSPISGHKSVSWYQQVLGQGPQFIFQYYEKEERGRGNFPDRFSARQFPNYSSELNVNALLLGDSALYLCASSLTGLVGEQYFGPGTRLTVT.

In this sample, this clone turned up a few times. The chain employs TRBV19 and TRBJ1-1; D is perhaps TRBD1 (6 bases). The CDR3 covers 12 residues. Trimming pared 5 bases from V and 8 bases from J, leaving 12 bases between. Germline assignment: CDR1 LNHDA and CDR2 SQIVND (reference sequence). CDR3 nucleotides: TGTGCCAGTAGTCTCTTGGACAGCGAAGCTTTCTTT. Residues: CASSLLDSEAFF. The complete variable domain, with remaining parts taken from reference TRBV19 and TRBJ1-1, reads DGGITQSPKYLFRKEGQNVTLSCEQNLNHDAMYWYRQDPGQGLRLIYYSQIVNDFQKGDIAEGYSVSREKKESFPLTVTSAQKNPTAFYLCASSLLDSEAFFGQGTRLTVV.

The rearrangement links TRBV9 to TRBJ2-2; D perhaps matches TRBD2 (6 bases). The CDR3 is 15 amino acids. Per the germline V gene, CDR1 is SGDLS and CDR2 is YYNGEE. The V end was cut by 2 bases, the J end by 1 base, with 9 bases between. CDR3 residues: CASSVMGGNTGELFF. CDR3 coding DNA: TGTGCCAGCAGCGTCATGGGGGGGAACACCGGGGAGCTGTTTTTT.

The sample holds one count of this clone. This chain connects TRBV10-3 to TRBJ1-1; 7 positions match TRBD1. V trimming: 2 bases; J trimming: 1 base; junction bases outside the gene matches: 1. This CDR3 contains 14 residues. CDR1 and CDR2 from the germline V gene are ENHRY and SYGVKD. The CDR3 DNA reads as TGTGCCATCAGTGAGGGACAGGCGAACACTGAAGCTTTCTTT. This encodes CAISEGQANTEAFF.

The genes are TRBV7-6 and TRBJ1-1; TRBD1 agrees at 11 bases. Germline values: CDR1 SGHVS, CDR2 FNYEAQ. The junction had 7 bases not matched to a gene; V was cut back by 5 bases and J by 5 bases. The CDR3 runs to 15 residues. CDR3: CASSPAGTGGTEAFF. The CDR3 nucleotides read TGTGCCAGCAGCCCCGCCGGGACAGGGGGGACTGAAGCTTTCTTT.

This chain connects TRBV4-2 to TRBJ2-3, with 13 bases that match TRBD2. With V trimmed by 1 base and J by 6 bases, 1 base remained unmatched. Germline CDR1 LGHNA, CDR2 YNFKEQ. CDR3 length: 15 amino acids. CDR3 sequence (DNA): TGTGCCAGCAGCCAAGCACTAGCGGGGGGGGATACGCAGTATTTT. As protein: CASSQALAGGDTQYF.

The J gene is TRBJ2-7, the V gene TRBV5-8; no clear D. Trimming removed 0 bases at V and 2 bases at J, with 6 bases between. Germline V lookup: CDR1 SGHTS, CDR2 YDEGEE. This CDR3 contains 13 residues. The CDR3 protein is CASSLAVPYEQYF. The CDR3 nucleotides read TGTGCCAGCAGCTTGGCCGTCCCCTACGAGCAGTACTTC.

The genes are TRBV6-5 and TRBJ1-2; 8 bases line up with TRBD1. The junction had 9 bases not matched to a gene; V was cut back by 6 bases and J by 6 bases. This CDR3 region has 14 residues. Per germline, CDR1 MNHEY and CDR2 SVGAGI. CDR3 DNA sequence: TGTGCCAGCAGCTCGGACAGGGTGACGGATGGCTACACCTTC. It is translated as CASSSDRVTDGYTF.

The rearrangement uses TRBV4-1 and TRBJ1-2; tentative D call: TRBD1 (5 bases). V lost 5 bases, J lost 7 bases, and 17 bases lay in between. Germline V lookup: CDR1 MGHRA, CDR2 YSYEKL. The CDR3 has 14 residues. The CDR3 DNA sequence: TGCGCCAGCAGCGGGCCGGGGCGGGAGGGTGGCTACACCTTC. It encodes CASSGPGREGGYTF.

The CDR3 nucleotides read TGTGCCAGCAGCCGCACAGGGTTCGGGGTGAACACTGAAGCTTTCTTT. Translating gives CASSRTGFGVNTEAFF. The chain combines TRBV16 with TRBJ1-1; maybe TRBD1 (6 bases). Trimming took off 4 bases at V and 0 bases at J, with 15 bases between the two ends. The CDR3 contains 16 residues. Germline-derived CDR1 and CDR2 are KGHSY and FQNENV. Together with reference TRBV16 and TRBJ1-1, the CDR3 gives the full variable domain: GEEVAQTPKHLVRGEGQKAKLYCAPIKGHSYVFWYQQVLKNEFKFLISFQNENVFDETGMPKERFSAKCLPNSPCSLEIQATKLEDSAVYFCASSRTGFGVNTEAFFGQGTRLTVV.

This chain joins TRBV6-5 and TRBJ1-3; TRBD1 matches 10 bases. The CDR3 has 16 amino acids. The V gene's germline CDR1 is MNHEY and CDR2 SVGAGI. V was pared by 1 base and J by 2 bases, with 2 bases of the junction left unmatched. CDR3 sequence reads: CASSYWGQGPGNTIYF. For the CDR3, the DNA is TGTGCCAGCAGTTACTGGGGACAGGGGCCTGGAAACACCATATATTTT.

The rearrangement links TRBV5-6 to TRBJ1-5; TRBD1 is a possible D gene (6 bases). CDR1 is SGHDT and CDR2 is YYEEEE in the germline V gene. CDR3 length: 13 amino acids. Trimming removed 2 bases at V and 9 bases at J, with 12 bases between. CDR3 amino acids: CASSLGQGWPQHF. CDR3 nucleotides: TGTGCCAGCAGCTTAGGTCAGGGGTGGCCCCAGCATTTT.

This chain joins TRBV5-6 and TRBJ2-1, with D perhaps matching TRBD1 (6 bases). Trimming took 2 bases from V and 10 from J, leaving 10 bases between them. Germline lookup yields CDR1 SGHDT and CDR2 YYEEEE. The CDR3 sequence is 12 residues long. In DNA, the CDR3 is TGTGCCAGCAGCTTTCCCGGGACAGAGCAGTTCTTC. The encoded protein is CASSFPGTEQFF. Complete variable domain (other parts from reference TRBV5-6 and TRBJ2-1): DAGVTQSPTHLIKTRGQQVTLRCSPKSGHDTVSWYQQALGQGPQFIFQYYEEEERQRGNFPDRFSGHQFPNYSSELNVNALLLGDSALYLCASSFPGTEQFFGPGTRLTVL.

The chain employs TRBV27 and TRBJ1-6, with TRBD1 matching over 10 bases. The trim removed 7 bases at V and 5 bases at J, leaving 2 bases unmatched. There are 14 residues in the CDR3. The germline CDR1 and CDR2 sequences are MNHEY and SMNVEV (reference sequence). The CDR3 sequence is CASTGTGDNSPLHF. The CDR3 DNA follows: TGTGCCAGCACCGGGACAGGGGATAATTCACCCCTCCACTTT.

The V call is TRBV6-1, the J call TRBJ1-1, with TRBD1 matching 8 bases. The J segment lost 7 bases and the V segment lost 6 bases, leaving 13 bases of the junction unmatched. The CDR3 consists of 15 residues. Germline V gene data show CDR1 as MNHNS and CDR2 as SASEGT. Here the CDR3 DNA reads TGTGCCAGCAGCAAGACAGGGGATAGTTCCAGTGAAGCTTTCTTT. As protein: CASSKTGDSSSEAFF.

This clone was found a few times. The gene calls are TRBV6-1 and TRBJ2-7; 12 bases are shared with TRBD1. V lost 3 bases and J lost 5; bases outside the gene matches: 2. Germline V CDR1 and CDR2: MNHNS, SASEGT. This CDR3 comprises 14 residues. The CDR3 here is CASSDGTGGHEQYF. CDR3 in DNA: TGTGCCAGCAGTGACGGGACAGGGGGCCACGAGCAGTACTTC.

This chain connects TRBV7-6 to TRBJ2-5; TRBD2 matches 7 bases. CDR1 and CDR2 (germline): SGHVS, FNYEAQ. This CDR3 has 16 amino acids. V lost 0 bases and J lost 2; bases outside the gene matches: 6. The chain's CDR3 is CASSLAYGGGQETQYF. The CDR3 bases are TGTGCCAGCAGCTTAGCTTACGGCGGGGGACAAGAGACCCAGTACTTC.

V gene TRBV27 combines with J gene TRBJ1-2; no clear D. Germline CDR1 reads MNHEY; CDR2 reads SMNVEV (reference sequence). Trimming stripped 0 bases from V and 0 bases from J, with 5 bases between. This CDR3 is 14 amino acids long. This chain's CDR3 is CASSLSSANYGYTF. The DNA for the CDR3 is TGTGCCAGCAGTTTATCGTCAGCTAACTATGGCTACACCTTC.

The chain couples TRBV5-5 to TRBJ2-3; 9 positions agree with TRBD2. The germline V gene encodes CDR1 SGHKS and CDR2 YYEKEE (reference sequence). The CDR3 is 16 amino acids. V lost 3 bases to trimming and J lost 1 base; unmatched junction nucleotides: 6. The CDR3 nucleotides read TGTGCCAGCAGCTATTATAGCGGGGGCGGCACAGATACGCAGTATTTT. Protein sequence: CASSYYSGGGTDTQYF.

The chain links TRBV11-2 to TRBJ2-1; 8 bases line up with TRBD2. V shed 0 bases and J 4 bases; nucleotides not matched to a gene: 8. Germline loops: CDR1 SGHAT, CDR2 FQNNGV. This CDR3 spans 17 amino acids. In DNA, the CDR3 is TGTGCCAGCAGCTTAGACGGGGGACTAGGGCGTTACAATGAGCAGTTCTTC. It yields the protein CASSLDGGLGRYNEQFF.

The V gene is TRBV27, the J gene TRBJ1-2, with a weak D call TRBD1 (5 bases). Per the germline V gene, CDR1 is MNHEY and CDR2 is SMNVEV (reference sequence). V shed 3 bases and J shed 3 bases, with 14 bases lying between them. The CDR3 extends over 15 amino acids. CDR3 DNA: TGTGCCAGCAGTTTTTCCGGACAAACCTACTATGGCTACACCTTC. Its translation: CASSFSGQTYYGYTF.

The V gene is TRBV27, the J gene TRBJ2-1; 11 bases map to TRBD2. The germline gives CDR1 MNHEY, CDR2 SMNVEV (reference sequence). CDR3 length: 18 amino acids. V trimming: 5 bases; J trimming: 8 bases; junction bases outside the gene matches: 17. Here the CDR3 DNA reads TGTGCCAGCAGTCCCGCCGGGCGTACTAGCGGGGGCCCGGATGAGCAGTTCTTC. Amino acids: CASSPAGRTSGGPDEQFF.

V is TRBV5-6 and J is TRBJ1-2, with unresolved D. Germline V CDR1 and CDR2: SGHDT, YYEEEE. The CDR3 length is 14 residues. V lost 0 bases and J 5 bases, leaving 11 bases between the germline ends. The CDR3 DNA is TGTGCCAGCAGCTTGGAGGGCACGGGGTATGGCTACACCTTC. Amino acid sequence: CASSLEGTGYGYTF.

The chain uses TRBV2 and TRBJ2-1; D may be TRBD2 (6 bases). With 1 base removed from V and 7 bases from J, the gap between germline ends came to 8 bases. This CDR3 contains 13 residues. Germline CDR1 is SNHLY and CDR2 is FYNNEI. CDR3 in amino acids: CASSEGDLNEQFF. In DNA, the CDR3 is TGTGCCAGCAGTGAAGGGGACTTAAATGAGCAGTTCTTC.

J is TRBJ1-4 and V is TRBV4-3; D is uncertain. This CDR3 spans 14 amino acids. V was clipped by 4 bases and J by 0 bases, with 6 bases between them. In germline, CDR1 is LGHNA, CDR2 YSLEER. CDR3 residues: CASSPGTTNEKLFF. CDR3 nucleotides: TGCGCCAGCAGCCCGGGAACAACTAATGAAAAACTGTTTTTT.

This sequence joins TRBV10-3 and TRBJ2-3; 7 bases are shared with TRBD1. With 4 bases clipped from V and 0 bases from J, the junction kept 1 base outside the gene matches. Germline assignment: CDR1 ENHRY and CDR2 SYGVKD. The CDR3 runs 14 residues. The CDR3 DNA is TGTGCCATCAGTGGGGACAGTAGCACAGATACGCAGTATTTT. It codes for CAISGDSSTDTQYF.